This T cell receptor beta chain was identified during a study of technical replicates of blood from a handful of donors. The protocol was immunoSEQ multiplex PCR, while the TCRdb copy is restricted to in-frame clones and leaves out a portion. This table holds roughly 76,000 clones, 94% found once. This CDR3 comprises 16 residues. J gave up 5 bases and V 4 bases, and 9 bases lay outside the gene matches. Looked up from germline, CDR1 is SGHNT and CDR2 is YYREEE (reference sequence). The V call is TRBV5-4, the J call TRBJ2-1; the match to TRBD2 covers 10 bases. Sequences were obtained from T cells isolated from PBMCs. This clonotype was sampled from a human donor in good health. The CDR3 spells CASSAWGTSAHNEQFF. As DNA, the CDR3 is TGTGCCAGCAGCGCGTGGGGGACTAGCGCACACAATGAGCAGTTCTTC.